The source of this TCR beta chain is a study of cytomegalovirus exposure and HLA in healthy donors. Study details: A later analysis reported the same platform for the 110 or so validation repertoires and the roughly 700 first-cohort repertoires.

Regarding the study as a whole: TCR beta chains numbering some 150 were designated cytomegalovirus-associated.

V shed 0 bases and J 5 bases; nucleotides not matched to a gene: 12. Germline lookup yields CDR1 SGHRS and CDR2 YFSETQ. This CDR3 has 17 amino acids. About this clone: The antigen remains undetermined.

Only in-frame clones appear in the TCRdb table, and some are missing; sequencing was by immunoSEQ multiplex PCR. The data show over 150,000 clones, roughly 85% seen once. The sequencing input was PBMCs. The TCR originated in a man aged 18 to 29 in good health and CMV-seropositive. V is TRBV5-1 and J is TRBJ2-5, with 8 bases that match TRBD1. As DNA, the CDR3 is TGCGCCAGCAGCTTGGACGGGGACAGGTCCCGTGAGGAGACCCAGTACTTC. Its protein is CASSLDGDRSREETQYF.